A selection of T cell receptor beta chains follows, all from one sample in a study of read filtering for tumor transcriptome and immune sequencing. From the reads, TCRdb called clonotypes with MiXCR, one entry per CDR3 protein. The table includes fewer than 150,000 distinct CDR3 sequences, under 15% detected once. Sequenced input: a population of CD138-negative cells sorted from bone marrow. The receptors stem from a donor aged 40 or older with multiple myeloma. Each CDR3 is given with its conserved first and last residue. Fields, in order: D gene, V gene, J gene, CDR3 length, clone size, CDR3 DNA, CDR3 protein. D genes are given only for firm matches. Clone size is shown for a subset of rows, as once, few, many or a class of expanded clone.

D gene: -
V gene: TRBV28
J gene: TRBJ2-1
CDR3 length: 17
clone size: many
CDR3 DNA: TGTGCCAGCAGTTCCCTCCTGACTCCAAGCTCCTACAATGAGCAGTTCTTC
CDR3 protein: CASSSLLTPSSYNEQFF

D gene: -
V gene: TRBV5-4
J gene: TRBJ2-2
CDR3 length: 16
clone size: many
CDR3 DNA: TGTGCCAGCAGCTTGGCCTTTTTAGGGCGGGCCGGGGAGCTGTTTTTT
CDR3 protein: CASSLAFLGRAGELFF

D gene: -
V gene: TRBV5-1
J gene: TRBJ1-1
CDR3 length: 14
clone size: many
CDR3 DNA: TGCGCCAGCAGCTTGCCGTCTCCGAACACTGAAGCTTTCTTT
CDR3 protein: CASSLPSPNTEAFF

D gene: TRBD2
V gene: TRBV6-1
J gene: TRBJ2-5
CDR3 length: 14
clone size: many
CDR3 DNA: TGTGCCAGCAGTGGGGGGGGTTTGCTGGAGACCCAGTACTTC
CDR3 protein: CASSGGGLLETQYF

D gene: -
V gene: TRBV29-1
J gene: TRBJ1-1
CDR3 length: 14
clone size: many
CDR3 DNA: TGCAGCGGATCCCTTTATAGGGAAGACACTGAAGCTTTCTTT
CDR3 protein: CSGSLYREDTEAFF

D gene: -
V gene: TRBV6-2/TRBV6-3
J gene: TRBJ2-1
CDR3 length: 14
clone size: many
CDR3 DNA: TGTGCCAGCAGGCCGGCCCCGGGCTACAATGAGCAGTTCTTC
CDR3 protein: CASRPAPGYNEQFF

D gene: -
V gene: TRBV6-1
J gene: TRBJ2-7
CDR3 length: 12
clone size: many
CDR3 DNA: TGTGCCAGCAGTGAAGTAGGATACGAGCAGTACTTC
CDR3 protein: CASSEVGYEQYF

D gene: -
V gene: TRBV20-1
J gene: TRBJ2-1
CDR3 length: 12
clone size: many
CDR3 DNA: TGCAGTGCTAGACGACTAGTTGACGAGCAGTTCTTC
CDR3 protein: CSARRLVDEQFF

D gene: TRBD1
V gene: TRBV7-2
J gene: TRBJ1-2
CDR3 length: 17
clone size: -
CDR3 DNA: TGTGCCAGCAGTACTTTTCCCGGGACAGCTGCTAACTATGGCTACACCTTC
CDR3 protein: CASSTFPGTAANYGYTF

D gene: TRBD1
V gene: TRBV6-5
J gene: TRBJ2-7
CDR3 length: 14
clone size: many
CDR3 DNA: TGTGCCAGCACCCTGACAGGGAGCAGCCACGAGCAGTACTTC
CDR3 protein: CASTLTGSSHEQYF

D gene: -
V gene: TRBV20-1
J gene: TRBJ1-2
CDR3 length: 12
clone size: many
CDR3 DNA: TGCAGTGCTACCCCAAGAAGCTATGGCTACACCTTC
CDR3 protein: CSATPRSYGYTF

D gene: TRBD1
V gene: TRBV6-6
J gene: TRBJ2-1
CDR3 length: 15
clone size: many
CDR3 DNA: TGTGCCAGCAGGAGTACAGGGGGCCGGAACAATGAGCAGTTCTTC
CDR3 protein: CASRSTGGRNNEQFF

D gene: TRBD1
V gene: TRBV7-9
J gene: TRBJ1-4
CDR3 length: 15
clone size: many
CDR3 DNA: TGTGCCAGCAGGCGGGACAGAACTTCTAATGAAAAACTGTTTTTT
CDR3 protein: CASRRDRTSNEKLFF

D gene: -
V gene: TRBV6-6
J gene: TRBJ1-5
CDR3 length: 13
clone size: many
CDR3 DNA: TGTGCCAGCAGTTACCCACAGAATCAGCCCCAGCATTTT
CDR3 protein: CASSYPQNQPQHF

D gene: TRBD2
V gene: TRBV19
J gene: TRBJ2-3
CDR3 length: 15
clone size: many
CDR3 DNA: TGTGCCACCACTAGCGGGAGGGCCGGTACAGATACGCAGTATTTT
CDR3 protein: CATTSGRAGTDTQYF

D gene: -
V gene: TRBV7-9
J gene: TRBJ1-1
CDR3 length: 13
clone size: many
CDR3 DNA: TGTGCCAGCAGCTTATCGGCGAACACTGAAGCTTTCTTT
CDR3 protein: CASSLSANTEAFF

D gene: TRBD2
V gene: TRBV6-4
J gene: TRBJ2-1
CDR3 length: 14
clone size: many
CDR3 DNA: TGTGCCAGCAGTGTCCAGCGGGGGGGCCATGAGCAGTTCTTC
CDR3 protein: CASSVQRGGHEQFF

D gene: -
V gene: TRBV5-1
J gene: TRBJ1-6
CDR3 length: 15
clone size: many
CDR3 DNA: TGCGCCAGCAGCTTGGTAGGGGGAAAAGGTTCACCCCTCCACTTT
CDR3 protein: CASSLVGGKGSPLHF

D gene: -
V gene: TRBV4-1
J gene: TRBJ1-1
CDR3 length: 15
clone size: many
CDR3 DNA: TGCGCCAGCAGCCAAGATAGCGGTAGGGGGACTGAAGCTTTCTTT
CDR3 protein: CASSQDSGRGTEAFF

D gene: TRBD2
V gene: TRBV24-1
J gene: TRBJ2-3
CDR3 length: 16
clone size: many
CDR3 DNA: TGTGCCACCAGTGATTTAACTAGCGGGAGGGCAGATACGCAGTATTTT
CDR3 protein: CATSDLTSGRADTQYF

D gene: -
V gene: TRBV28
J gene: TRBJ2-6
CDR3 length: 16
clone size: many
CDR3 DNA: TGTGCCAGCAGTTCAGGGGACGTCTCTGGGGCCAACGTCCTGACTTTC
CDR3 protein: CASSSGDVSGANVLTF

D gene: -
V gene: TRBV11-2
J gene: TRBJ2-5
CDR3 length: 17
clone size: few
CDR3 DNA: TGTGCCAGCAGCTTAGGCGTGAGGGATAAGTACCAAGAGACCCAGTACTTC
CDR3 protein: CASSLGVRDKYQETQYF

D gene: TRBD2
V gene: TRBV6-2/TRBV6-3
J gene: TRBJ2-1
CDR3 length: 17
clone size: -
CDR3 DNA: TGTGCCAGCAGCCTTTGGGGACTAGCGGGAACCTACAATGAGCAGTTCTTC
CDR3 protein: CASSLWGLAGTYNEQFF

D gene: -
V gene: TRBV6-2/TRBV6-3
J gene: TRBJ2-7
CDR3 length: 13
clone size: many
CDR3 DNA: TGTGCCAGCAGCAGGGGGGGCCACTACGAGCAGTACTTC
CDR3 protein: CASSRGGHYEQYF

D gene: TRBD2
V gene: TRBV6-1
J gene: TRBJ2-1
CDR3 length: 14
clone size: many
CDR3 DNA: TGTGCCAGCAGCCTTAGCGGGCCCCCTGATGAGCAGTTCTTC
CDR3 protein: CASSLSGPPDEQFF

D gene: TRBD2
V gene: TRBV20-1
J gene: TRBJ2-1
CDR3 length: 14
clone size: -
CDR3 DNA: TGCAGTGCTAGCAAAACTAGCGAGGACAATGAGCAGTTCTTC
CDR3 protein: CSASKTSEDNEQFF

D gene: -
V gene: TRBV5-1
J gene: TRBJ2-1
CDR3 length: 16
clone size: many
CDR3 DNA: TGCGCCAGCAGCTCACCCTCTTGGGGGGGGCGGGGTGAGCAGTTCTTC
CDR3 protein: CASSSPSWGGRGEQFF

D gene: -
V gene: TRBV20-1
J gene: TRBJ2-7
CDR3 length: 12
clone size: many
CDR3 DNA: TGCAGTGCTAGTTACTCGGAGGACGAGCAGTACTTC
CDR3 protein: CSASYSEDEQYF

D gene: -
V gene: TRBV29-1
J gene: TRBJ2-5
CDR3 length: 15
clone size: many
CDR3 DNA: TGCAGCGTTGAAGGGGGAATTGGGATCCAAGAGACCCAGTACTTC
CDR3 protein: CSVEGGIGIQETQYF

D gene: -
V gene: TRBV6-5
J gene: TRBJ2-3
CDR3 length: 16
clone size: many
CDR3 DNA: TGTGCCAGCAGTTACTCGATGGGGACGGTAGAGAATACGCAGTATTTT
CDR3 protein: CASSYSMGTVENTQYF

D gene: -
V gene: TRBV7-9
J gene: TRBJ2-5
CDR3 length: 16
clone size: -
CDR3 DNA: TGTGCCAGCAGCTTCTATGGCGGGGGCTACCAAGAGACCCAGTACTTC
CDR3 protein: CASSFYGGGYQETQYF

D gene: -
V gene: TRBV30
J gene: TRBJ1-1
CDR3 length: 12
clone size: few
CDR3 DNA: TGTGCCTGGAACCTGATGAATACTGAAGCTTTCTTT
CDR3 protein: CAWNLMNTEAFF

D gene: -
V gene: TRBV9
J gene: TRBJ2-7
CDR3 length: 14
clone size: many
CDR3 DNA: TGTGCCAGCAGCGTAGGTCCCTCAAGCGGCGAGCAGTACTTC
CDR3 protein: CASSVGPSSGEQYF

D gene: TRBD1
V gene: TRBV28
J gene: TRBJ1-5
CDR3 length: 14
clone size: many
CDR3 DNA: TGTGCCAGCAGGTCGGGACAGCCCAGGGGGCCCCAGCATTTT
CDR3 protein: CASRSGQPRGPQHF

D gene: TRBD2
V gene: TRBV2
J gene: TRBJ2-2
CDR3 length: 16
clone size: many
CDR3 DNA: TGTGCCAGCATTCTGCGGGGCGGGAGGGTCACCGGGGAGCTGTTTTTT
CDR3 protein: CASILRGGRVTGELFF

D gene: -
V gene: TRBV10-3
J gene: TRBJ1-1
CDR3 length: 13
clone size: many
CDR3 DNA: TGTGCCACTCAGGAGGTCATGAACACTGAAGCTTTCTTT
CDR3 protein: CATQEVMNTEAFF

D gene: TRBD1
V gene: TRBV4-2
J gene: TRBJ2-3
CDR3 length: 15
clone size: many
CDR3 DNA: TGTGCCAGCAGCCAAGGGGGACAGGGCGCAGATACGCAGTATTTT
CDR3 protein: CASSQGGQGADTQYF

D gene: TRBD1
V gene: TRBV29-1
J gene: TRBJ1-5
CDR3 length: 13
clone size: many
CDR3 DNA: TGCAGCGTGGGCGGCAGGGGGAATCAGCCCCAGCATTTT
CDR3 protein: CSVGGRGNQPQHF

D gene: -
V gene: TRBV20-1
J gene: TRBJ1-4
CDR3 length: 15
clone size: -
CDR3 DNA: TGCAGTGCTAGAGATCGGGGGACAACTAATGAAAAACTGTTTTTT
CDR3 protein: CSARDRGTTNEKLFF

D gene: -
V gene: TRBV4-2
J gene: TRBJ2-7
CDR3 length: 14
clone size: many
CDR3 DNA: TGTGCCAGCAGCCGAGACGAGAGCGTCGACGAGCAGTACTTC
CDR3 protein: CASSRDESVDEQYF

D gene: -
V gene: TRBV20-1
J gene: TRBJ2-5
CDR3 length: 15
clone size: many
CDR3 DNA: TGCAGTGCTAGAGATGGAGGGGACGCCCTGGAGACCCAGTACTTC
CDR3 protein: CSARDGGDALETQYF

D gene: -
V gene: TRBV4-1
J gene: TRBJ2-5
CDR3 length: 13
clone size: many
CDR3 DNA: TGCGCCAGCAGCCGCCAGTTATTGGAGACCCAGTACTTC
CDR3 protein: CASSRQLLETQYF

D gene: -
V gene: TRBV18
J gene: TRBJ1-3
CDR3 length: 16
clone size: -
CDR3 DNA: TGTGCCAGCTCACCTCGCCGGGCCGTTTCTGGAAACACCATATATTTT
CDR3 protein: CASSPRRAVSGNTIYF

D gene: -
V gene: TRBV9
J gene: TRBJ1-4
CDR3 length: 15
clone size: many
CDR3 DNA: TGTGCCAGCAGCGTAAGTCACAACCGGGATGAAAAACTGTTTTTT
CDR3 protein: CASSVSHNRDEKLFF

D gene: -
V gene: TRBV3-1
J gene: TRBJ2-3
CDR3 length: 13
clone size: many
CDR3 DNA: TGTGCCAGCAGCCAACGGGGCCCAGATACGCAGTATTTT
CDR3 protein: CASSQRGPDTQYF

D gene: -
V gene: TRBV7-2
J gene: TRBJ2-1
CDR3 length: 15
clone size: many
CDR3 DNA: TGTGCCAGCAGCTTAGTTGGGGGCAATTACAATGAGCAGTTCTTC
CDR3 protein: CASSLVGGNYNEQFF

D gene: TRBD2
V gene: TRBV5-6
J gene: TRBJ2-3
CDR3 length: 19
clone size: many
CDR3 DNA: TGTGCCAGCAGCTTGGGCATCCTAGCGGAGGGAGGGTTCTCAGATACGCAGTATTTT
CDR3 protein: CASSLGILAEGGFSDTQYF

D gene: -
V gene: TRBV25-1
J gene: TRBJ2-5
CDR3 length: 14
clone size: -
CDR3 DNA: TGTGCCAGCAGTGAAAATCGGGGGTTGGAGACCCAGTACTTC
CDR3 protein: CASSENRGLETQYF

D gene: -
V gene: TRBV7-9
J gene: TRBJ2-5
CDR3 length: 15
clone size: many
CDR3 DNA: TGTGCCAGCACCATATCGGACTGGTATCAAGAGACCCAGTACTTC
CDR3 protein: CASTISDWYQETQYF

D gene: -
V gene: TRBV4-1
J gene: TRBJ2-2
CDR3 length: 15
clone size: many
CDR3 DNA: TGCGCCAGCAGCCATCCGGGGTCGAACACCGGGGAGCTGTTTTTT
CDR3 protein: CASSHPGSNTGELFF

D gene: TRBD2
V gene: TRBV4-1
J gene: TRBJ2-1
CDR3 length: 19
clone size: many
CDR3 DNA: TGCGCCAGCAGCCATCCTGGGCTAGCGGGAGCGATCGGGTTCTATGAGCAGTTCTTC
CDR3 protein: CASSHPGLAGAIGFYEQFF

D gene: -
V gene: TRBV3-1
J gene: TRBJ1-1
CDR3 length: 12
clone size: many
CDR3 DNA: TGTGCCAGCAGCCAAGTTGAATCTGAAGCTTTCTTT
CDR3 protein: CASSQVESEAFF

D gene: -
V gene: TRBV5-4
J gene: TRBJ2-2
CDR3 length: 17
clone size: many
CDR3 DNA: TGTGCCAGCAGCTTGCGGTTTGCTAGCCTAAACACCGGGGAGCTGTTTTTT
CDR3 protein: CASSLRFASLNTGELFF

D gene: TRBD2
V gene: TRBV5-1
J gene: TRBJ2-1
CDR3 length: 14
clone size: many
CDR3 DNA: TGCGCCAGCAGCACTAGCGGGGGGCAGGATGAGCAGTTCTTC
CDR3 protein: CASSTSGGQDEQFF

D gene: TRBD2
V gene: TRBV29-1
J gene: TRBJ2-7
CDR3 length: 13
clone size: few
CDR3 DNA: TGCAGCGTTGTTGTGGGGGGGAAGTACGAGCAGTACTTC
CDR3 protein: CSVVVGGKYEQYF

D gene: -
V gene: TRBV28
J gene: TRBJ2-2
CDR3 length: 16
clone size: many
CDR3 DNA: TGTGCCAGCACTAGACGACTGAGGGGAGGCACCGGGGAGCTGTTTTTT
CDR3 protein: CASTRRLRGGTGELFF

D gene: -
V gene: TRBV7-8
J gene: TRBJ2-6
CDR3 length: 15
clone size: few
CDR3 DNA: TGTGCCAGCAGGATCAGAGTCTCTGGGGCCAACGTCCTGACTTTC
CDR3 protein: CASRIRVSGANVLTF